These 22 T cell receptor beta chains originate from one sample sequenced in a study of shared clonotypes between healthy human individuals. Sequenced by immunoSEQ multiplex PCR; TCRdb stores in-frame clones only, minus some. The sample consists of roughly 2.5 million clones, approximately 90% of them appearing once. The sequencing input was naive CD4+ T cells sorted from blood. Subset described: CD45RA+ positively selected. The receptor source for this set is a man younger than 35 in good health.

The chain has TRBV7-2 and TRBJ2-7; 7 nucleotides line up with TRBD1. This CDR3 has 15 amino acids. Losses at the gene ends were 5 bases for V and 3 bases for J; bases not matched to a gene: 10. CDR1 SGHTA and CDR2 FQGNSA come from the germline V gene. CDR3 DNA sequence: TGTGCCAGCAGCACTCGGACAGGAACTGTCTACGAGCAGTACTTC. Translation: CASSTRTGTVYEQYF.

The V gene is TRBV20-1, the J gene TRBJ1-1, with D unresolved. There are 10 residues in the CDR3. Per germline, CDR1 DFQATT and CDR2 SNEGSKA (reference sequence). V lost 6 bases, J lost 10 bases, and 12 bases lay in between. In DNA, the CDR3 is TGCAGTGCCCGAGCCGTGGGAGCTTTCTTT. This encodes CSARAVGAFF.

This clone came up once. This sequence joins TRBV18 and TRBJ1-6; no reliable D call. Per the germline V gene, CDR1 is KGHSH and CDR2 is LQKENI. The CDR3 extends over 14 amino acids. Trimming stripped 5 bases from V and 7 bases from J, with 12 bases between. The CDR3 sequence: CASSVDGGNSPLHF. The CDR3 DNA is TGTGCCAGCTCAGTGGACGGAGGGAATTCACCCCTCCACTTT.

The rearrangement uses TRBV7-2 and TRBJ1-1, with no clear D. The germline V gene has CDR1 SGHTA and CDR2 FQGNSA. CDR3 length: 13 amino acids. Trimming removed 3 bases at V and 1 base at J, with 6 bases between. CDR3 nucleotide sequence: TGTGCCAGCAGCTTTATCGGGAACACTGAAGCTTTCTTT. It yields the protein CASSFIGNTEAFF.

With respect to this clone: The same CDR3 is also encoded by other DNA sequences in this sample. The chain recombines TRBV30 with TRBJ2-1; weak D call: TRBD1 (7 bases). With 4 bases removed from V and 1 base from J, the gap between germline ends came to 8 bases. The CDR3 contains 13 residues. Germline lookup yields CDR1 GTSNPN and CDR2 SVGIG (reference sequence). The CDR3: CAWTGGSYNEQFF. The DNA for the CDR3 is TGTGCCTGGACAGGGGGGTCCTACAATGAGCAGTTCTTC. Looking up the rest from reference TRBV30 and TRBJ2-1 gives the full variable domain: SQTIHQWPATLVQPVGSPLSLECTVEGTSNPNLYWYRQAAGRGLQLLFYSVGIGQISSEVPQNLSASRPQDRQFILSSKKLLLSDSGFYLCAWTGGSYNEQFFGPGTRLTVL.

The J gene is TRBJ2-5, the V gene TRBV5-8; D unresolved. The CDR3 has 13 amino acids. Trimming left V 2 bases short and J 7 bases short, with 12 bases between. Germline V gene data show CDR1 as SGHTS and CDR2 as YDEGEE. The CDR3 loop is CASSFRNPRTQYF. CDR3 in DNA: TGTGCCAGCAGCTTCCGTAATCCGCGGACCCAGTACTTC. The full variable domain, completed using reference TRBV5-8 and TRBJ2-5, is EAGVTQSPTHLIKTRGQQATLRCSPISGHTSVYWYQQALGLGLQFLLWYDEGEERNRGNFPPRFSGRQFPNYSSELNVNALELEDSALYLCASSFRNPRTQYFGPGTRLLVL.

The V gene is TRBV30, the J gene TRBJ1-4; D is perhaps TRBD1 (5 bases). This CDR3 has 14 residues. Germline CDR1 GTSNPN, CDR2 SVGIG (reference sequence). V was cut by 0 bases and J by 7 bases, with 12 bases left in between. DNA of the CDR3: TGTGCCTGGAGTGTACGGAGGGGCGTTGAAAAACTGTTTTTT. Its protein is CAWSVRRGVEKLFF.

This sequence joins TRBV30 and TRBJ2-7, with D possibly being TRBD1 (5 bases). Trimming took off 3 bases at V and 0 bases at J, with 12 bases between the two ends. Germline V CDR1 and CDR2: GTSNPN, SVGIG (reference sequence). The CDR3 has 14 amino acids. This chain's CDR3 is CAWRAGSTSYEQYF. The DNA for the CDR3 is TGTGCCTGGAGGGCAGGGTCCACCTCCTACGAGCAGTACTTC.

CDR3 bases: TGCGCCAGCAGCTTGGCATCGGGGGCGGTTGGAGCGCAGTATTTT. Translation gives CASSLASGAVGAQYF. This sequence joins TRBV5-1 and TRBJ2-3, with D possibly being TRBD1 or TRBD2 (6 bases each). Trimming left V 0 bases short and J 10 bases short, with 18 bases between. Germline assignment: CDR1 SGHRS and CDR2 YFSETQ. The CDR3 totals 15 residues.

This chain connects TRBV9 to TRBJ2-5; 10 bases align to TRBD2. V shed 0 bases, J shed 5 bases, and the junction held 7 bases outside the gene matches. This CDR3 comprises 16 residues. Germline values: CDR1 SGDLS, CDR2 YYNGEE. CDR3 coding DNA: TGTGCCAGCAGCGTAGTAGTAGCGGGAGGCCAGGAGACCCAGTACTTC. Translation gives CASSVVVAGGQETQYF.

The chain links TRBV10-3 to TRBJ1-4; no firm D call. The CDR3 spans 13 residues. Germline values: CDR1 ENHRY, CDR2 SYGVKD. V was clipped by 0 bases and J by 8 bases, with 7 bases between them. CDR3 DNA sequence: TGTGCCATCAGTGAGTCACAGTCCGAAAAACTGTTTTTT. Translating it yields CAISESQSEKLFF.

The V and J genes are TRBV2 and TRBJ2-3, with D possibly matching TRBD2 (6 bases). The V gene's germline CDR1 is SNHLY and CDR2 FYNNEI. The CDR3 loop spans 13 amino acids. V shed 11 bases and J shed 4 bases, with 16 bases lying between them. The CDR3 DNA is TGTGCCCTCAACGCGGGACTCCCAGATACGCAGTATTTT. Translation: CALNAGLPDTQYF.

The rearrangement uses TRBV30 and TRBJ2-1, with D tentatively TRBD1 or TRBD2 (6 bases each). CDR3 length equals 15 residues. The ends were cut back, 6 bases at V and 7 bases at J, with 22 bases in the middle. The V gene's germline CDR1 is GTSNPN and CDR2 SVGIG (reference sequence). CDR3 bases: TGTGCCTGTGAAGGTTGGGGGGCCTTCTTGAATGAGCAGTTCTTC. This encodes CACEGWGAFLNEQFF. Based on the CDR3 plus reference TRBV30 and TRBJ2-1, the full variable domain is SQTIHQWPATLVQPVGSPLSLECTVEGTSNPNLYWYRQAAGRGLQLLFYSVGIGQISSEVPQNLSASRPQDRQFILSSKKLLLSDSGFYLCACEGWGAFLNEQFFGPGTRLTVL.

The CDR3 region has the DNA TGTGCCAGCAGCTGGACTAGCGGGTTCCCCTACAATGAGCAGTTCTTC. It translates to CASSWTSGFPYNEQFF. The chain combines TRBV11-2 with TRBJ2-1; 11 bases agree with TRBD2. This CDR3 comprises 16 residues. Losses at the gene ends were 4 bases for V and 2 bases for J; bases not matched to a gene: 4. Per germline, CDR1 SGHAT and CDR2 FQNNGV.

The chain links TRBV5-6 to TRBJ1-5, with D possibly TRBD1 on 5 matching bases. The germline V and J ends were trimmed by 5 bases and 0 bases, with 12 bases remaining between them. This CDR3 contains 15 residues. CDR1 is SGHDT, CDR2 YYEEEE, per germline. The CDR3 loop is CASRTWGNSNQPQHF. The CDR3 DNA is TGTGCCAGCAGAACGTGGGGGAATAGCAATCAGCCCCAGCATTTT.

This chain uses TRBV7-2 with TRBJ2-5; 12 bases are a match to TRBD2. This CDR3 has 16 amino acids. J was trimmed by 4 bases and V by 1 base; bases with no gene match: 4. The germline CDR1 and CDR2 sequences are SGHTA and FQGNSA. CDR3 amino acids: CASSLGLAGGLETQYF. CDR3 coding DNA: TGTGCCAGCAGCTTAGGGCTAGCGGGAGGGTTAGAGACCCAGTACTTC. Using reference TRBV7-2 and TRBJ2-5 for the parts outside the CDR3, the full variable domain is GAGVSQSPSNKVTEKGKDVELRCDPISGHTALYWYRQSLGQGLEFLIYFQGNSAPDKSGLPSDRFSAERTGGSVSTLTIQRTQQEDSAVYLCASSLGLAGGLETQYFGPGTRLLVL.

The chain couples TRBV9 to TRBJ2-7; no firm D call. Germline assignment: CDR1 SGDLS and CDR2 YYNGEE. The CDR3 length is 14 residues. The germline V and J ends were trimmed by 0 bases and 3 bases, with 10 bases remaining between them. Here the CDR3 reads CASSVGAESYEQYF. In nucleotides, the CDR3 is TGTGCCAGCAGCGTAGGGGCAGAGAGCTACGAGCAGTACTTC.

CDR3 amino acids: CASSQDLWGTGSGYTF. The CDR3 region has the DNA TGCGCCAGCAGCCAAGATCTGTGGGGGACAGGGAGCGGCTACACCTTC. The chain carries TRBV4-3 and TRBJ1-2; 9 bases fit TRBD1. Per germline, CDR1 LGHNA and CDR2 YSLEER. This CDR3 contains 16 residues. Trimming at V came to 0 bases and at J to 8 bases, leaving 10 bases not matched to a gene.

The chain couples TRBV6-1 to TRBJ2-5; D unresolved. Germline CDR1 reads MNHNS; CDR2 reads SASEGT. The germline V and J ends were trimmed by 1 base and 3 bases, with 15 bases remaining between them. CDR3 size: 16 residues. CDR3 amino acids: CASSEVILVRKETQYF. Written as DNA, the CDR3 is TGTGCCAGCAGTGAAGTAATATTAGTCCGAAAAGAGACCCAGTACTTC.

The V gene is TRBV6-6, the J gene TRBJ1-1; 8 nucleotides match TRBD1. The V gene's germline CDR1 is MNHNY and CDR2 SVGAGI (reference sequence). V lost 6 bases to trimming and J lost 4 bases; unmatched junction nucleotides: 4. CDR3 length equals 13 residues. This CDR3 is CASSRTGGTEAFF. CDR3 coding DNA: TGTGCCAGCAGCCGTACAGGGGGCACTGAAGCTTTCTTT.

The CDR3 bases are TGTGCCAGCAGCTTAGGGACAGGGGGCCATGCCGGGGAGCTGTTTTTT. This gives the protein CASSLGTGGHAGELFF. The V gene is TRBV11-2, the J gene TRBJ2-2, with 11 bases identical to TRBD1. The CDR3 length is 16 residues. Germline V gene lookup returns CDR1 SGHAT and CDR2 FQNNGV. V lost 1 base and J lost 6; bases outside the gene matches: 4.

The V and J genes are TRBV7-2 and TRBJ1-1; D is ambiguous. V shed 3 bases and J shed 5 bases, with 7 bases lying between them. The V gene's germline CDR1 is SGHTA and CDR2 FQGNSA. CDR3 length: 12 residues. CDR3 coding DNA: TGTGCCAGCAGCTTTCGCCGAACTGAAGCTTTCTTT. Its translation: CASSFRRTEAFF.